One sample yielded the 20 T cell receptor beta chains listed below, sequenced in a study of cytomegalovirus exposure and HLA in healthy donors (dated by TCRdb to 2016 to 2017). The library relied on the immunoSEQ multiplex PCR assay. The multiplex PCR relied on a mix of 60 forward primers for TCR Vbeta segments and 13 reverse primers for TCR Jbeta segments. Here the immuneACCESS table is served through TCRdb, limited to in-frame sequences with V and J called. Missing clones are a known gap in these copies; in checked studies unresolved V genes cover under half, and the rest lacks a known reason. This sample gives almost 200,000 clones in total; around 79% of them show up just once. Of the sample, nearly 0.4% falls within the top ten clones. The specimen was PBMCs. The source of these receptors is a male donor in good health and CMV-seropositive.

The gene calls are TRBV28 and TRBJ1-1, with 7 bases identical to TRBD1. Trimming cost V 8 bases and J 5 bases; bases outside gene matches: 11. This CDR3 comprises 14 residues. From germline, CDR1 is MDHEN and CDR2 SYDVKM. The DNA of the CDR3 is TGTGCCAGCGCCCAGGGGGGACCTTTTACTGAAGCTTTCTTT. It specifies CASAQGGPFTEAFF.

J is TRBJ2-1 and V is TRBV7-3, with D possibly TRBD1 on 6 matching bases. Per germline, CDR1 SGHTA and CDR2 FQGTGA. This CDR3 contains 16 residues. V lost 2 bases and J lost 5, with 16 bases in between. The chain's CDR3 is CASSLSRDMLNNEQFF. For the CDR3, the DNA is TGTGCCAGCAGCTTATCCAGGGACATGTTGAACAATGAGCAGTTCTTC.

In the case of this clone: At one end, the junction sequence differs from germline, possibly due to a read error. The same CDR3 can be traced to other DNA sequences in this sample. The rearrangement uses TRBV6-1 and TRBJ1-6; D is uncertain. Germline CDR1 MNHNS, CDR2 SASEGT. This CDR3 has 14 amino acids. As DNA, the CDR3 is TGTGCCAGCAGTGAGAGCTCCTATAATTCGCCCCTCCACTTT. As protein: CASSESSYNSPLHF.

This clone was counted a single time. The V call is TRBV19, the J call TRBJ1-1; D is unresolved. V lost 9 bases, J lost 2 bases, and 10 bases lay in between. The CDR3 is 12 amino acids. Germline CDR1 reads LNHDA; CDR2 reads SQIVND (reference sequence). The CDR3 loop is CASSPGNTEAFF. Here the CDR3 DNA reads TGTGCCAGCTCCCCGGGTAACACTGAAGCTTTCTTT.

This clone is a singleton in its sample. This rearrangement joins TRBV5-8 to TRBJ1-5; TRBD1 matches at 7 bases. Trimming removed 4 bases from V and 0 bases from J; junction bases left unmatched: 7. This CDR3 has 16 residues. Germline lookup yields CDR1 SGHTS and CDR2 YDEGEE. The CDR3 DNA sequence: TGTGCCAGCAGCCGAAGGGGACAGACTAGCAATCAGCCCCAGCATTTT. Translated: CASSRRGQTSNQPQHF.

The chain has TRBV27 and TRBJ1-1, with 7 bases identical to TRBD1. V trimming: 6 bases; J trimming: 5 bases; junction bases outside the gene matches: 6. Per the germline V gene, CDR1 is MNHEY and CDR2 is SMNVEV (reference sequence). The CDR3 has 13 residues. This CDR3 is CASRVRGRTEAFF. The DNA of the CDR3 is TGTGCCAGCAGGGTCAGGGGGAGGACTGAAGCTTTCTTT.

V gene TRBV5-1 combines with J gene TRBJ2-3; TRBD2 is a possible D gene (5 bases). Trimming took off 3 bases at V and 2 bases at J, with 13 bases between the two ends. The germline gives CDR1 SGHRS, CDR2 YFSETQ. The CDR3 is made up of 15 amino acids. DNA of the CDR3: TGCGCCAGCAGCTGGCCTCCGGGGAACACAGATACGCAGTATTTT. This gives the protein CASSWPPGNTDTQYF.

The J gene is TRBJ1-2, the V gene TRBV4-2, with D uncertain. Trimming shortened V by 5 bases and J by 7 bases, and 11 bases separated the two germline ends. There are 12 residues in the CDR3. CDR1 is LGHNA and CDR2 is YNFKEQ in the germline V gene. The CDR3 sequence is CASSSEVTGYTF. The CDR3 region has the DNA TGTGCCAGCAGCAGCGAGGTTACTGGCTACACCTTC.

The gene calls are TRBV2 and TRBJ1-5; D is undetermined. The CDR3 consists of 13 residues. Germline loops: CDR1 SNHLY, CDR2 FYNNEI. Trimming took 8 bases from V and 8 from J, leaving 16 bases between them. The CDR3 sequence is CASAKGLLEPQHF. CDR3 nucleotides: TGTGCCAGCGCAAAAGGACTCCTAGAGCCCCAGCATTTT.

The gene calls are TRBV7-2 and TRBJ2-5; 11 nucleotides agree with TRBD2. Germline CDR1 reads SGHTA; CDR2 reads FQGNSA. J was trimmed by 5 bases and V by 6 bases; bases with no gene match: 8. The CDR3 is 15 residues long. The CDR3 loop reads CASRLAGGPAETQYF. CDR3 nucleotide sequence: TGTGCCAGCAGGCTAGCGGGGGGTCCGGCGGAGACCCAGTACTTC.

V gene TRBV29-1 combines with J gene TRBJ1-5, with 7 bases aligning to TRBD1. This CDR3 is built from 13 residues. Germline lookup yields CDR1 SQVTM and CDR2 ANQGSEA. Trimming took 6 bases from V and 0 from J; bases not matched to a gene: 2. The CDR3 spells CSVGQFSNQPQHF. CDR3 DNA: TGCAGCGTGGGACAGTTTAGCAATCAGCCCCAGCATTTT.

In its sample, this clone was seen a few times. The chain has TRBV12-5 and TRBJ1-1, with D possibly TRBD1 on 5 matching bases. V gave up 6 bases and J gave up 0 bases, with 8 bases separating them. The germline gives CDR1 LGHNT, CDR2 FRNRAP. This CDR3 spans 13 amino acids. The CDR3 protein is CASGPTVNTEAFF. The CDR3 bases are TGTGCTAGTGGGCCGACAGTGAACACTGAAGCTTTCTTT.

CDR3 residues: CASSPGSHYGYTF. CDR3 bases: TGTGCCAGCAGCCCCGGGAGTCATTATGGCTACACCTTC. The chain combines TRBV7-3 with TRBJ1-2; D is unresolved. The V and J ends lost 5 bases and 5 bases respectively, with 12 bases between them. Germline V CDR1 and CDR2: SGHTA, FQGTGA. This CDR3 contains 13 residues.

The rearrangement joins TRBV9 to TRBJ1-2; D remains ambiguous. The CDR3 has 14 residues. V dropped 0 bases and J dropped 5 bases, with 11 bases sitting between them. Germline V gene sequence: CDR1 SGDLS, CDR2 YYNGEE. The CDR3 DNA is TGTGCCAGCAGCGTAGAGAGGGAAGGGTATGGCTACACCTTC. It encodes CASSVEREGYGYTF.

The chain combines TRBV29-1 with TRBJ2-7; possibly TRBD1 for D (5 bases). Trimming removed 5 bases at V and 2 bases at J, with 7 bases between. CDR3 size: 11 residues. CDR1 SQVTM and CDR2 ANQGSEA come from the germline V gene. The CDR3 sequence: CSVPGTYEQYF. In DNA, the CDR3 is TGCAGCGTTCCAGGGACCTACGAGCAGTACTTC.

This chain connects TRBV7-8 to TRBJ1-2; D perhaps matches TRBD1 (5 bases). Germline values: CDR1 SGHVS, CDR2 FQNEAQ. The CDR3 has 14 amino acids. V gave up 5 bases and J gave up 4 bases, with 14 bases separating them. CDR3 protein: CASSLNSGGYGYTF. The CDR3 nucleotides are TGTGCCAGCAGCCTAAATTCCGGGGGCTATGGCTACACCTTC.

This chain joins TRBV10-2 and TRBJ2-4; TRBD1 matches 7 bases. The trim removed 3 bases at V and 1 base at J, leaving 6 bases unmatched. Looked up from germline, CDR1 is WSHSY and CDR2 is SAAADI. The CDR3 covers 16 residues. CDR3 nucleotide sequence: TGCGCCAGCAGTGACCATTCCAGGGGGGCCAAAAACATTCAGTACTTC. Residues: CASSDHSRGAKNIQYF.

The rearrangement joins TRBV7-8 to TRBJ2-5, with 8 bases aligning to TRBD2. Near its end, the DNA agrees better with TRBJ2-7, so the J call may be wrong. CDR1 and CDR2 from the germline V gene are SGHVS and FQNEAQ. This CDR3 is built from 18 residues. Written as DNA, the CDR3 is TGTGCCAGCAGCTTAGTGGGTCTGGATAGCGGGGTTTCCTACGAGCAGTACTTC. It specifies CASSLVGLDSGVSYEQYF.

The chain links TRBV7-3 to TRBJ1-4, with a tentative D call TRBD1 (6 bases). V was clipped by 4 bases and J by 8 bases, with 23 bases between them. CDR3 length: 17 residues. Germline CDR1 reads SGHTA; CDR2 reads FQGTGA. CDR3: CASSSRLQGFVGEKLFF. CDR3 nucleotides: TGTGCCAGCAGCTCGCGCCTACAGGGATTTGTCGGAGAAAAACTGTTTTTT. Full variable domain (missing parts from reference TRBV7-3 and TRBJ1-4): GAGVSQTPSNKVTEKGKYVELRCDPISGHTALYWYRQSLGQGPEFLIYFQGTGAADDSGLPNDRFFAVRPEGSVSTLKIQRTERGDSAVYLCASSSRLQGFVGEKLFFGSGTQLSVL.

The V and J genes are TRBV7-9 and TRBJ1-3; D remains unclear. CDR1 and CDR2 from the germline V gene are SEHNR and FQNEAQ (reference sequence). Trimming stripped 1 base from V and 0 bases from J, with 10 bases between. The CDR3 length is 16 residues. CDR3 in amino acids: CASSLGAGLSGNTIYF. Here the CDR3 DNA reads TGTGCCAGCAGCTTAGGGGCCGGACTCTCTGGAAACACCATATATTTT.